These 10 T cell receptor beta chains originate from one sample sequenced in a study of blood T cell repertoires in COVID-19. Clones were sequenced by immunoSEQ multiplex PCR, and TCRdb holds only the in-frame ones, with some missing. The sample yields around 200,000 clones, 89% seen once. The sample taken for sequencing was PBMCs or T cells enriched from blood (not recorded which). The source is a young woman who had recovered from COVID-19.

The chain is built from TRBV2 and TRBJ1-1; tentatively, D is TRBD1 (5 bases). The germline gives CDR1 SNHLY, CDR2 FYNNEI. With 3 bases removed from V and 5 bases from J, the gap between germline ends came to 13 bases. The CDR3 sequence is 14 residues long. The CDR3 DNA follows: TGTGCCAGCAGTGATATAGGGGCGGCGACTGAAGCTTTCTTT. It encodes CASSDIGAATEAFF.

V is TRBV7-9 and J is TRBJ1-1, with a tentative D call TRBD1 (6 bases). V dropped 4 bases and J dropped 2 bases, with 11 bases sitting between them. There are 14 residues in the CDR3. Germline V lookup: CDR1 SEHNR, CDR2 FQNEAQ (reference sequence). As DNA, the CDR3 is TGTGCCAGCAGCTGGCACAGGGATAACACTGAAGCTTTCTTT. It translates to CASSWHRDNTEAFF.

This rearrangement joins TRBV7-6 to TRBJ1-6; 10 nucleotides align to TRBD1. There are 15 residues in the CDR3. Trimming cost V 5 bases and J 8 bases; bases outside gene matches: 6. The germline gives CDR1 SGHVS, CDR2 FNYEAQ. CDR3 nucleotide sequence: TGTGCCAGCAGCAGGGACAGGGGAGCTTATTCACCCCTCCACTTT. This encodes CASSRDRGAYSPLHF.

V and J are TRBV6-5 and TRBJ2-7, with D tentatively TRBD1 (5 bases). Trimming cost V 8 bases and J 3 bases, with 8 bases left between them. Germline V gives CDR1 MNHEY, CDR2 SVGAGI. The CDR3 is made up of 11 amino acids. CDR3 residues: CASGALYEQYF. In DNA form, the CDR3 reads TGTGCCAGCGGGGCCCTCTACGAGCAGTACTTC.

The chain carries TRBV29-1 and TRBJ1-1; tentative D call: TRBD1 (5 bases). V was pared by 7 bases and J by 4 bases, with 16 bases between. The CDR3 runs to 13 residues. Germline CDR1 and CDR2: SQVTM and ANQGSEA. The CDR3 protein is CSGSSIQGTEAFF. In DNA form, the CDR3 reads TGCAGCGGCTCGTCGATTCAGGGCACTGAAGCTTTCTTT. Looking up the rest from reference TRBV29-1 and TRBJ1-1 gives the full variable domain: SAVISQKPSRDICQRGTSLTIQCQVDSQVTMMFWYRQQPGQSLTLIATANQGSEATYESGFVIDKFPISRPNLTFSTLTVSNMSPEDSSIYLCSGSSIQGTEAFFGQGTRLTVV.

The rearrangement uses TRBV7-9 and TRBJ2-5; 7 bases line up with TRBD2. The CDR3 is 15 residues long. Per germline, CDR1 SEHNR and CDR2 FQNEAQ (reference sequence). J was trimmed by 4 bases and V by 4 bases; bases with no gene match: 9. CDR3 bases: TGTGCCAGCAGCTCATCCAGGACTAGAATAGAGACCCAGTACTTC. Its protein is CASSSSRTRIETQYF. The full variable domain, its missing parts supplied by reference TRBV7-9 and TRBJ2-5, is DTGVSQNPRHKITKRGQNVTFRCDPISEHNRLYWYRQTLGQGPEFLTYFQNEAQLEKSRLLSDRFSAERPKGSFSTLEIQRTEQGDSAMYLCASSSSRTRIETQYFGPGTRLLVL.

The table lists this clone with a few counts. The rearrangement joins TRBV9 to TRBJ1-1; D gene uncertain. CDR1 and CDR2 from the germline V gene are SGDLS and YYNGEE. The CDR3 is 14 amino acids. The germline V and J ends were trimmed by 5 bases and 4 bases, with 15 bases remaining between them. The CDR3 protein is CASSAINTGTEAFF. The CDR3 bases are TGTGCCAGCAGTGCCATCAATACGGGCACTGAAGCTTTCTTT.

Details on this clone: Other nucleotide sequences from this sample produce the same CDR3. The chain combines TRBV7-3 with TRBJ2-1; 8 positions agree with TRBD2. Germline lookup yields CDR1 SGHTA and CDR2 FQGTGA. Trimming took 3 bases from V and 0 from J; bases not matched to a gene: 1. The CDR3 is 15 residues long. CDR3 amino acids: CASSLSGSSYNEQFF. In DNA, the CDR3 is TGTGCCAGCAGCTTGAGCGGGAGCTCCTACAATGAGCAGTTCTTC.

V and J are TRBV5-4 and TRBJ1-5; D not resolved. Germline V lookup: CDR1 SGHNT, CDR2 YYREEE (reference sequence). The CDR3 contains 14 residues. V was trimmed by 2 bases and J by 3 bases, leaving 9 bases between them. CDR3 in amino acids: CASSLAGVNQPQHF. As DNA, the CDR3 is TGTGCCAGCAGCTTAGCCGGAGTCAATCAGCCCCAGCATTTT. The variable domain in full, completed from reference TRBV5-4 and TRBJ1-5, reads ETGVTQSPTHLIKTRGQQVTLRCSSQSGHNTVSWYQQALGQGPQFIFQYYREEENGRGNFPPRFSGLQFPNYSSELNVNALELDDSALYLCASSLAGVNQPQHFGDGTRLSIL.

CDR3 sequence: CAAQGRTDTQYF. CDR3 sequence (DNA): TGTGCCGCGCAGGGAAGGACAGATACGCAGTATTTT. The chain links TRBV19 to TRBJ2-3, with D possibly matching TRBD1 (5 bases). The CDR3 extends over 12 amino acids. The V end lost 11 bases, the J end lost 3 bases, and 12 bases lay between the germline ends. Germline CDR1 and CDR2: LNHDA and SQIVND (reference sequence).